This paragraph covers one T cell receptor (beta chain) sequence. Antigen specificity is unknown. The study used a library that attached unique molecular identifiers to individual cDNA molecules. Per the authors' pipeline: Samples held a median of about 94,000 TCRs, range about 23,224–700,000. TCRdb redid the calling of the RACE reads with MiXCR, one entry per CDR3 protein. The V and J calls here are based on TCRdb, not the publication. Of around 80,000 distinct CDR3 sequences in the sample, over 8.5% are singletons; the top ten hold roughly 1.5%. This specimen comes from a study of human T cells and chemical hapten exposure. General study results and limits: Sensitizing to DPC left TCRs with a frequency above 1 in 1000 unaltered.

Noted time point: healthy volunteer bleed at 6 weeks. Before extraction, the whole blood was not fractionated, and total RNA was taken from it. This CDR3 comprises 19 residues. The chain links TRBV21-1 to TRBJ2-2; the table's D gene call, TRBD2, was not cross checked with the DNA. TRBV21-1 is a pseudogene segment. The clonotype was recovered from a male donor in good health. Some clones in this sample may be carry-over from other donors' samples. Sample: whole blood. In DNA, the CDR3 is TGTGCCAGCAGCAAACGGGGCGCTAGCGGGGGCCCGAACACCGGGGAGCTGTTTTTT. This encodes CASSKRGASGGPNTGELFF.